This T cell receptor (beta chain) was profiled in a study of T cell responses to AZD1222 COVID-19 vaccine. Notes on the study in general: Distributed over spike, vaccine-associated CD4 TCRs predominated at 160-218 and 743-854.

Assay used: immunoSEQ multiplex PCR; TCRdb lists only in-frame clones, some missing. The sample consists of roughly 180,000 clones, about 89% of them appearing once. The V and J ends lost 0 bases and 4 bases respectively, with 8 bases between them. The CDR3 has 14 residues. Germline values: CDR1 SGDLS, CDR2 YYNGEE. Regarding this clone: Antigen: not known.

The TCR was taken from an adult who received the AZD1222 COVID-19 vaccine. The rearrangement joins TRBV9 to TRBJ2-1; a possible D gene is TRBD2 (6 bases). The material sequenced was peripheral blood, taken 28 days after the second AZD1222 dose. The CDR3 nucleotides read TGTGCCAGCAGCGTAGCGGCGGGGTACAATGAGCAGTTCTTC. Amino acids: CASSVAAGYNEQFF.